These T cell receptor beta chains were read from a single sample in a study of cytomegalovirus exposure and HLA in healthy donors. Here immunoSEQ multiplex PCR was the method, and the copy in TCRdb shows in-frame clones only, minus some. The table records approximately 150,000 clones, around 83% of them present only once. Material for sequencing was PBMCs. The receptors derive from a man younger than 45 in good health and CMV-seropositive. The CDR3 runs from the conserved cysteine through the conserved F or W. Fields, in order: CDR3 DNA, CDR3 protein, D gene, clone size, V gene, J gene. The D gene is left open where the match is weak. Size values are once, few and many counts, or a class for expanded clones, and some rows have none.

cdr3_nt: TGTGCCAGTAGCCGCCGTGGCTCTACAGGGGATCCTGTGGCTTTCTTT
cdr3_aa: CASSRRGSTGDPVAFF
d_call: TRBD1
clone_size: .
v_call: TRBV19
j_call: TRBJ1-1

cdr3_nt: TGTGCCAGCTCGCTTAGCTCCTACGAGCAGTACTTC
cdr3_aa: CASSLSSYEQYF
d_call: .
clone_size: .
v_call: TRBV18
j_call: TRBJ2-7

cdr3_nt: TGTGCCAGCAGCGTACCAGGGGTAAGCGAGCAGTACTTC
cdr3_aa: CASSVPGVSEQYF
d_call: .
clone_size: .
v_call: TRBV9
j_call: TRBJ2-7

cdr3_nt: TGTGCCAGCAGTTTTGGACAGGGGGCGTATGGCTACACCTTC
cdr3_aa: CASSFGQGAYGYTF
d_call: TRBD1
clone_size: .
v_call: TRBV27
j_call: TRBJ1-2

cdr3_nt: TGTGCCAGCAGCGCGCGGGAGGGGAACACTGAAGCTTTCTTT
cdr3_aa: CASSAREGNTEAFF
d_call: .
clone_size: few
v_call: TRBV5-4
j_call: TRBJ1-1

cdr3_nt: TGTGCCAGCTCACCGTTCGGGACAGCAAATCAGCCCCAGCATTTT
cdr3_aa: CASSPFGTANQPQHF
d_call: TRBD1
clone_size: .
v_call: TRBV18
j_call: TRBJ1-5

cdr3_nt: TGTGCCAGCAGCCAGGGACTAGCGGGGATCTACGAGCAGTACTTC
cdr3_aa: CASSQGLAGIYEQYF
d_call: TRBD2
clone_size: .
v_call: TRBV14
j_call: TRBJ2-7

cdr3_nt: TGTGCCTGGATCGCGACGGTAGCGAACACTGAAGCTTTCTTT
cdr3_aa: CAWIATVANTEAFF
d_call: .
clone_size: .
v_call: TRBV30
j_call: TRBJ1-1

cdr3_nt: TGTGCCAGCAGCTTTGGCGGGAGTGGGACCTACGAGCAGTACTTC
cdr3_aa: CASSFGGSGTYEQYF
d_call: TRBD2
clone_size: .
v_call: TRBV11-2
j_call: TRBJ2-7

cdr3_nt: TGCGCCAGCAGCCGACATCCTAGCGGGAGCTCCTACAATGAGCAGTTCTTC
cdr3_aa: CASSRHPSGSSYNEQFF
d_call: TRBD2
clone_size: .
v_call: TRBV4-1
j_call: TRBJ2-1

cdr3_nt: TGTGCCATCAGTGATACGGGAACAGGACAGATGTCGGGAAAACTGTTTTTT
cdr3_aa: CAISDTGTGQMSGKLFF
d_call: .
clone_size: .
v_call: TRBV10-3
j_call: TRBJ1-4

cdr3_nt: TGCGCCAGCGGGCCCGGACAGGGGAACCCCTACGAGCAGTACTTC
cdr3_aa: CASGPGQGNPYEQYF
d_call: TRBD1
clone_size: .
v_call: TRBV28
j_call: TRBJ2-7

cdr3_nt: TGCGCCAGCAGCGTACCCGGGACAGGAAGGAACACTGAAGCTTTCTTT
cdr3_aa: CASSVPGTGRNTEAFF
d_call: TRBD1
clone_size: few
v_call: TRBV4-1
j_call: TRBJ1-1

cdr3_nt: TGTGCCAGCTCACCACCAGCGGGCGCCACAGATACGCAGTATTTT
cdr3_aa: CASSPPAGATDTQYF
d_call: .
clone_size: .
v_call: TRBV18
j_call: TRBJ2-3

cdr3_nt: TGTGCCAGTACTCAGACAGGGTCGCAGCCCCAGCATTTT
cdr3_aa: CASTQTGSQPQHF
d_call: TRBD1
clone_size: .
v_call: TRBV19
j_call: TRBJ1-5

cdr3_nt: TGTGCCAGCAGCTTATCTCCGCTGGCTCTAGTAGGCTCCTACAATGAGCAGTTCTTC
cdr3_aa: CASSLSPLALVGSYNEQFF
d_call: .
clone_size: .
v_call: TRBV7-3
j_call: TRBJ2-1

cdr3_nt: TGTGCCAGCAGCTTACGGGTAGCGGGACTGAATGAGCAGTTCTTC
cdr3_aa: CASSLRVAGLNEQFF
d_call: TRBD2
clone_size: .
v_call: TRBV7-3
j_call: TRBJ2-1

cdr3_nt: TGTGCCACCAGCAGAGTCGAGGGAGGGCCGACAGATACGCAGTATTTT
cdr3_aa: CATSRVEGGPTDTQYF
d_call: TRBD2
clone_size: .
v_call: TRBV15
j_call: TRBJ2-3

cdr3_nt: TGCGCCAGCAGCTCGGAGGAGACCCAGTACTTC
cdr3_aa: CASSSEETQYF
d_call: .
clone_size: .
v_call: TRBV4-1
j_call: TRBJ2-5

cdr3_nt: TGTGCCAGCTCACCATCAATTGCGGGAGGCAATGAGCAGTTCTTC
cdr3_aa: CASSPSIAGGNEQFF
d_call: TRBD2
clone_size: .
v_call: TRBV18
j_call: TRBJ2-1

cdr3_nt: TGTGCCAGCAGCCCACGGGGAAGCGGTGGCTACACCTTC
cdr3_aa: CASSPRGSGGYTF
d_call: .
clone_size: .
v_call: TRBV7-9
j_call: TRBJ1-2

cdr3_nt: TGTGCCAGCAGCCGATCGGAGGTACTCTCCTACGAGCAGTACTTC
cdr3_aa: CASSRSEVLSYEQYF
d_call: .
clone_size: .
v_call: TRBV7-8
j_call: TRBJ2-7

cdr3_nt: TGTGCCAGCAGCTTCGGTCTCTACAATGAGCAGTTCTTC
cdr3_aa: CASSFGLYNEQFF
d_call: .
clone_size: .
v_call: TRBV7-9
j_call: TRBJ2-1

cdr3_nt: TGCGCCAGCAGCCAAGGTCTACTAGCCAAAAACATTCAGTACTTC
cdr3_aa: CASSQGLLAKNIQYF
d_call: .
clone_size: .
v_call: TRBV4-1
j_call: TRBJ2-4

cdr3_nt: TGTGCCACCAGCAGAGATAACGGGGGGAAGGGTGGCTACACCTTC
cdr3_aa: CATSRDNGGKGGYTF
d_call: .
clone_size: .
v_call: TRBV15
j_call: TRBJ1-2

cdr3_nt: TGTGCCAGCAGCTTTAACGGACAGTACTACAATGAGCAGTTCTTC
cdr3_aa: CASSFNGQYYNEQFF
d_call: .
clone_size: .
v_call: TRBV7-8
j_call: TRBJ2-1

cdr3_nt: TGTGCCAGTAGTACCGCCGGGACTAGAAGCACAGATACGCAGTATTTT
cdr3_aa: CASSTAGTRSTDTQYF
d_call: TRBD2
clone_size: .
v_call: TRBV19
j_call: TRBJ2-3

cdr3_nt: TGTGCCAGCAGCCGAACCCGTTCGGTCCGGGAGACAGATACGCAGTATTTT
cdr3_aa: CASSRTRSVRETDTQYF
d_call: .
clone_size: once
v_call: TRBV7-2
j_call: TRBJ2-3

cdr3_nt: TGTGCCAGCAGACTCGGGACAGGGCGGAATTATGGCTACACCTTC
cdr3_aa: CASRLGTGRNYGYTF
d_call: TRBD1
clone_size: .
v_call: TRBV2
j_call: TRBJ1-2

cdr3_nt: TGTGCCAGCTCACTGGCAGCATCAGGGTACACCGGGGAGCTGTTTTTT
cdr3_aa: CASSLAASGYTGELFF
d_call: .
clone_size: .
v_call: TRBV18
j_call: TRBJ2-2

cdr3_nt: TGTGCCAGCTCACCTGCCTATCTAGCTAGCACAGATACGCAGTATTTT
cdr3_aa: CASSPAYLASTDTQYF
d_call: .
clone_size: .
v_call: TRBV18
j_call: TRBJ2-3

cdr3_nt: TGCAGCGTCGTAGGGGGTGGTGGGGCCAACGTCCTGACTTTC
cdr3_aa: CSVVGGGGANVLTF
d_call: .
clone_size: few
v_call: TRBV29-1
j_call: TRBJ2-6

cdr3_nt: TGCGCCAGCAGCGCAGGGACAGATCGGACCTTC
cdr3_aa: CASSAGTDRTF
d_call: TRBD1
clone_size: .
v_call: TRBV5-1
j_call: TRBJ1-2

cdr3_nt: TGTGCCCTGGAGCGACAGTTCCTCTACGAGCAGTACTTC
cdr3_aa: CALERQFLYEQYF
d_call: .
clone_size: .
v_call: TRBV30
j_call: TRBJ2-7

cdr3_nt: TGTGCCAGCAGCGTAGAGGAGCGCTACGAGCAGTACTTC
cdr3_aa: CASSVEERYEQYF
d_call: .
clone_size: .
v_call: TRBV9
j_call: TRBJ2-7

cdr3_nt: TGTGCCAGCAGTTACTCGACTGGGTCTGGAAACACCATATATTTT
cdr3_aa: CASSYSTGSGNTIYF
d_call: .
clone_size: once
v_call: TRBV6-5
j_call: TRBJ1-3

cdr3_nt: TGCGCCAGCAGCCCATCTCGGACTAGCGGGAGGGAGACCCAGTACTTC
cdr3_aa: CASSPSRTSGRETQYF
d_call: TRBD2
clone_size: .
v_call: TRBV4-1
j_call: TRBJ2-5

cdr3_nt: TGTGCCAGCAGCTTAAATAGCGGCTACGAGCAGTACTTC
cdr3_aa: CASSLNSGYEQYF
d_call: .
clone_size: .
v_call: TRBV7-2
j_call: TRBJ2-7

cdr3_nt: TGTGCCACCTCGAGGAAACTAGCGGGAAATGAGCAGTTCTTC
cdr3_aa: CATSRKLAGNEQFF
d_call: TRBD2
clone_size: .
v_call: TRBV27
j_call: TRBJ2-1

cdr3_nt: TGTGCCAGCAGTACCCGGGACTACTCCTACAATGAGCAGTTCTTC
cdr3_aa: CASSTRDYSYNEQFF
d_call: TRBD2
clone_size: .
v_call: TRBV6-5
j_call: TRBJ2-1